Given below is one TCR beta chain in context. The antigen is unknown. J gave up 2 bases and V 4 bases, and 5 bases lay outside the gene matches. Germline assignment: CDR1 SGHKS and CDR2 YYEKEE (reference sequence). The CDR3 has 15 residues. The sample belongs to a study of post-analysis software for immune sequencing data. Overall study: Secondary progressive, relapsing-remitting and progressive-relapsing multiple sclerosis were among the included disease courses.

Every TCR beta cDNA library bore unique molecular identifiers. One entry per CDR3 protein, called by TCRdb with MiXCR from the PCR reads. The table shows 450,000 or so distinct CDR3 sequences, with roughly 45% occurring only once. Study-wide results and limits: When patients were compared with controls, four or five TRBV segments were more frequent, TRBV5-6, TRBV5-1 and TRBV20-1 among them. Strong same-batch co-clustering of samples appeared with F measure clustering.

The sample was blood. The chain couples TRBV5-5 to TRBJ2-2, with 7 bases that match TRBD1. The TCR was taken from a girl aged 5 to 17 with multiple sclerosis. CDR3 in DNA: TGTGCCAGCAGCAGAAGGGGGCGCAACACCGGGGAGCTGTTTTTT. Translating gives CASSRRGRNTGELFF.